The T cell receptor beta chain described here comes from a study of cytomegalovirus exposure and HLA in healthy donors. Broader study findings: In the approximately 120 validation repertoires, a later analysis found that first-cohort TCR clusters tended to co-occur.

Profiling relied on immunoSEQ multiplex PCR, and the TCRdb table lists in-frame clones only, not all of them. Among about 140,000 clones listed, 84% were seen once. For this clone: The antigen remains unidentified.

The donors formed part of the 120-subject validation cohort, distinct from the roughly 730-subject first cohort. The sequenced sample was PBMCs. The clonotype comes from a woman in her twenties or thirties in good health and CMV-seronegative.

The CDR3 DNA is TGCGCCAGCAGTCAAGCGGGACTAGCGGGGGGTTTGGGCACCGGGGAGCTGTTTTTT. Protein: CASSQAGLAGGLGTGELFF. This chain connects TRBV23-1 to TRBJ2-2, with 15 positions matching TRBD2. TRBV23-1 belongs to the ORF category, with a function that is uncertain. With 2 bases clipped from V and 4 bases from J, the junction kept 8 bases outside the gene matches. This CDR3 spans 19 amino acids.